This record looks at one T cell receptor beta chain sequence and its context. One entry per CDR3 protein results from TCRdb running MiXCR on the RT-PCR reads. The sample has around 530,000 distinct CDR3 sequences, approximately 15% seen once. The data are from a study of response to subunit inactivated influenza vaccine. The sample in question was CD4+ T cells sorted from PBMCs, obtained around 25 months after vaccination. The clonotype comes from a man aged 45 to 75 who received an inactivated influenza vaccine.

The CDR3 nucleotides read TGCGCCAGCAGCCCAATGGGACTACCCTACAATGAGCAGTTCTTC. It is translated as CASSPMGLPYNEQFF. The chain carries TRBV4-3 and TRBJ2-1; 7 bases map to TRBD2. This CDR3 is 15 amino acids long. Germline values: CDR1 LGHNA, CDR2 YSLEER. V trimming: 4 bases; J trimming: 2 bases; junction bases outside the gene matches: 5.